This TCR beta chain was recovered during a study of beta chain features in type 1 diabetes. Germline CDR1 SEHNR, CDR2 FQNEAQ (reference sequence). The length of the CDR3 is 13 residues. V was clipped by 5 bases and J by 3 bases, with 11 bases between them. Isolation of CD4+ naive, central memory, regulatory and stem cell-like memory cells was achieved by sorting via CD45RO/CCR7/CD25/CD127/CD95/CD27. Study findings and constraints: TCRB CDR3s from Type 1 diabetes patients were moderately but significantly shorter in all four CD4+ subsets. Healthy donors had naive, central memory and Treg TCRB repertoires that appeared less similar than those seen among patients.

Reverse transcribing all isolated RNA meant expressed TCRB transcripts were sequenced. Profiling relied on immunoSEQ multiplex PCR, and the TCRdb table lists in-frame clones only, not all of them. The sample has 250,000 to 300,000 clones, about 13% seen once; the top ten hold over 0.015%. This clone was recorded a few times. The target antigen is unknown. This sample includes further DNA sequences coding for the same CDR3. V is TRBV7-9 and J is TRBJ2-7; TRBD2 might be the D (5 bases). The sequence derives from a young man with type 1 diabetes. The sequenced sample consisted of naive CD4+ T cells from blood. CDR3 in DNA: TGTGCCAGCAGCCCGGGATTGATCTACGAGCAGTACTTC. Residues: CASSPGLIYEQYF.